Each of the 18 T cell receptor beta chains below was sequenced from the same sample in a study of blood T cell repertoires in COVID-19. Produced via immunoSEQ multiplex PCR; TCRdb's table is partial and in-frame only. Of tens of thousands of clones listed, 80% to 90% were seen once; the top ten hold around 7%. The sample taken for sequencing was peripheral blood. The source of these receptors is a human donor with acute or convalescent COVID-19. The donor label of this sample is uncertain.

This clone was counted once. This rearrangement joins TRBV5-1 to TRBJ2-5, with a tentative D call TRBD2 (5 bases). This CDR3 is built from 14 residues. Germline V lookup: CDR1 SGHRS, CDR2 YFSETQ. V shed 0 bases and J shed 5 bases, with 11 bases lying between them. CDR3 in DNA: TGCGCCAGCAGCTTGGGGGGTAGCGCCGAGACCCAGTACTTC. Translated: CASSLGGSAETQYF.

The chain has TRBV15 and TRBJ1-1; D is possibly TRBD1 (5 bases). CDR1 and CDR2 from the germline V gene are LNHNV and YYDKDF (reference sequence). The CDR3 loop spans 13 amino acids. Trimming took 10 bases from V and 3 from J, leaving 15 bases between them. The CDR3 protein is CAKKEQDDTEAFF. In DNA, the CDR3 is TGTGCCAAGAAGGAACAGGACGACACTGAAGCTTTCTTT.

The chain couples TRBV7-2 to TRBJ1-2; 9 nucleotides line up with TRBD1. Germline CDR1 SGHTA, CDR2 FQGNSA. V gave up 1 base and J gave up 5 bases; unmatched junction bases: 5. The CDR3 consists of 15 residues. The CDR3 region is CASSLEQGAYYGYTF. Here the CDR3 DNA reads TGTGCCAGCAGCTTAGAACAGGGGGCCTATTATGGCTACACCTTC.

The rearrangement links TRBV11-3 to TRBJ2-5, with D maybe TRBD1 (5 bases). Germline values: CDR1 SGHNT, CDR2 YENEEA. V gave up 7 bases and J gave up 2 bases, with 11 bases separating them. This CDR3 region has 13 residues. DNA for the CDR3: TGTGCCAGCACTCGTGACAGACAAGAGACCCAGTACTTC. Its protein is CASTRDRQETQYF.

This chain joins TRBV6-6 and TRBJ1-2; TRBD1 matches 9 bases. V gave up 7 bases and J gave up 2 bases; unmatched junction bases: 5. CDR1 and CDR2 from the germline V gene are MNHNY and SVGAGI (reference sequence). The CDR3 consists of 14 residues. This CDR3 reads CASILGQGNYGYTF. The CDR3 DNA sequence: TGTGCCAGCATCCTAGGACAGGGGAACTATGGCTACACCTTC.

CDR3 sequence (DNA): TGTGCCAGCAGCCCTCCCCCGGCTGAAGCTTTCTTT. Amino acid sequence: CASSPPPAEAFF. The chain links TRBV7-9 to TRBJ1-1; the D is unclear. Germline V lookup: CDR1 SEHNR, CDR2 FQNEAQ (reference sequence). This CDR3 has 12 residues. Deletions cut 5 bases from V and 6 bases from J, with 10 bases between.

The V call is TRBV5-4, the J call TRBJ2-7; tentatively, D is TRBD1 (5 bases). V was cut by 2 bases and J by 5 bases, with 8 bases left in between. This CDR3 has 12 amino acids. Germline CDR1 reads SGHNT; CDR2 reads YYREEE (reference sequence). DNA of the CDR3: TGTGCCAGCAGCTTAGGGGCAAACGAGCAGTACTTC. Its translation: CASSLGANEQYF. Using reference TRBV5-4 and TRBJ2-7 for the parts outside the CDR3, the full variable domain is ETGVTQSPTHLIKTRGQQVTLRCSSQSGHNTVSWYQQALGQGPQFIFQYYREEENGRGNFPPRFSGLQFPNYSSELNVNALELDDSALYLCASSLGANEQYFGPGTRLTVT.

This chain connects TRBV28 to TRBJ1-5; 7 nucleotides align to TRBD1. The CDR3 length is 13 residues. J lost 5 bases, V lost 7 bases, and 5 bases had no gene match. Germline V gives CDR1 MDHEN, CDR2 SYDVKM. CDR3 nucleotide sequence: TGTGCCAGCACCACAGGGGTGGATCAGCCCCAGCATTTT. This gives the protein CASTTGVDQPQHF.

This chain uses TRBV27 with TRBJ2-7, with 7 positions matching TRBD1. Germline V lookup: CDR1 MNHEY, CDR2 SMNVEV (reference sequence). CDR3 length: 15 residues. The ends lost 5 bases at V and 0 bases at J; junction bases unmatched: 7. CDR3 nucleotides: TGTGCCAGCAGTCTTACCGGGACAGCCTCCTACGAGCAGTACTTC. Protein product: CASSLTGTASYEQYF.

The chain has TRBV18 and TRBJ2-5; 11 bases fit TRBD1. The trim removed 3 bases at V and 4 bases at J, leaving 4 bases unmatched. The CDR3 consists of 15 residues. The V gene's germline CDR1 is KGHSH and CDR2 LQKENI. The DNA of the CDR3 is TGTGCCAGCTCACCCCAAGGACAGGGGGCAGAGACCCAGTACTTC. Protein: CASSPQGQGAETQYF.

The chain has TRBV2 and TRBJ2-5; possibly TRBD2 for D (5 bases). V lost 6 bases to trimming and J lost 7 bases, with 12 bases between them. Germline V gene lookup returns CDR1 SNHLY and CDR2 FYNNEI. The CDR3 sequence is 12 residues long. The CDR3 protein is CASRALGGTQYF. The CDR3 bases are TGTGCCAGCAGGGCACTCGGAGGGACCCAGTACTTC.

This sequence joins TRBV6-4 and TRBJ2-7, with 9 bases lining up with TRBD2. Germline CDR1 and CDR2: MRHNA and SNTAGT. V lost 5 bases to trimming and J lost 7 bases; unmatched junction nucleotides: 18. The CDR3 has 17 amino acids. CDR3 in amino acids: CASSTGTSHTGFKEQYF. The CDR3 DNA sequence: TGTGCCAGCAGTACAGGGACTAGCCATACCGGCTTTAAGGAGCAGTACTTC.

This sequence joins TRBV27 and TRBJ1-6, with a tentative D call TRBD1 (5 bases). V was cut by 6 bases and J by 7 bases, with 10 bases left in between. Looked up from germline, CDR1 is MNHEY and CDR2 is SMNVEV (reference sequence). The CDR3 totals 13 residues. The CDR3 DNA reads TGTGCCAGCAGCTCAGGGTACAATTCACCCCTCCACTTT. Amino acids: CASSSGYNSPLHF.

The chain is built from TRBV7-9 and TRBJ1-1; tentative D call: TRBD1 (5 bases). V was trimmed by 5 bases and J by 0 bases, leaving 16 bases between them. CDR1 and CDR2 from the germline V gene are SEHNR and FQNEAQ (reference sequence). This CDR3 spans 16 amino acids. The CDR3 protein is CASSRNGAILNTEAFF. The CDR3 DNA is TGTGCCAGCAGCCGTAATGGGGCGATCCTGAACACTGAAGCTTTCTTT.

The chain carries TRBV6-7 and TRBJ1-1, with a weak D call TRBD1 (5 bases). TRBV6-7 is flagged as an ORF with uncertain function. With 2 bases removed from V and 3 bases from J, the gap between germline ends came to 16 bases. CDR3 length: 16 residues. CDR3 amino acids: CASSYPSKGLYTEAFF. CDR3 bases: TGTGCCAGCAGTTACCCGTCGAAGGGGCTGTACACTGAAGCTTTCTTT.

The rearrangement joins TRBV18 to TRBJ1-5; D might be TRBD1 (6 bases). V shed 1 base and J shed 1 base, with 8 bases lying between them. This CDR3 has 15 amino acids. Germline values: CDR1 KGHSH, CDR2 LQKENI. CDR3 sequence: CASSPQGDSNQPQHF. Written as DNA, the CDR3 is TGTGCCAGCTCACCACAGGGGGACAGCAATCAGCCCCAGCATTTT. The whole variable domain, remainder taken from reference TRBV18 and TRBJ1-5, is NAGVMQNPRHLVRRRGQEARLRCSPMKGHSHVYWYRQLPEEGLKFMVYLQKENIIDESGMPKERFSAEFPKEGPSILRIQQVVRGDSAAYFCASSPQGDSNQPQHFGDGTRLSIL.

The rearrangement joins TRBV5-4 to TRBJ1-2; no reliable D call. This CDR3 region has 12 residues. Germline V CDR1 and CDR2: SGHNT, YYREEE (reference sequence). Trimming cost V 0 bases and J 4 bases, with 4 bases left between them. CDR3 sequence: CASSLGAYGYTF. CDR3 sequence (DNA): TGTGCCAGCAGCTTGGGGGCCTATGGCTACACCTTC.

The chain has TRBV11-3 and TRBJ2-7; D not certain. This CDR3 has 13 residues. V lost 6 bases, J lost 3 bases, and 12 bases lay in between. CDR1 SGHNT and CDR2 YENEEA come from the germline V gene. CDR3 in amino acids: CASSHTENYEQYF. The CDR3 bases are TGTGCCAGCAGTCATACAGAAAACTACGAGCAGTACTTC.